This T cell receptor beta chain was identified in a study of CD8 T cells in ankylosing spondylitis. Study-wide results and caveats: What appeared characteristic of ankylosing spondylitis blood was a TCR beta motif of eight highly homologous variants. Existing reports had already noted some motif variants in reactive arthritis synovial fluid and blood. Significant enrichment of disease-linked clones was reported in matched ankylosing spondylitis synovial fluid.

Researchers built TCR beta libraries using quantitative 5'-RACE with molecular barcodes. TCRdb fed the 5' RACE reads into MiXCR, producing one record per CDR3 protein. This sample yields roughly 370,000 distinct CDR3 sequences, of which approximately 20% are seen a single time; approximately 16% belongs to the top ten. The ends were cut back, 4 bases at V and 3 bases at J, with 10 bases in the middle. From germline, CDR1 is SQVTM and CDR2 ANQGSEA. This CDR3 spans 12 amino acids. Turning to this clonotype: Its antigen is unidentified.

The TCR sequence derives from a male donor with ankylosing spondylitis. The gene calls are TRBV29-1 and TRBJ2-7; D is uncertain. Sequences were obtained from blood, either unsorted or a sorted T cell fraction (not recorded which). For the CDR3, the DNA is TGCAGCGTTGCCCGCTCCAACTACGAGCAGTACTTC. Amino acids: CSVARSNYEQYF.